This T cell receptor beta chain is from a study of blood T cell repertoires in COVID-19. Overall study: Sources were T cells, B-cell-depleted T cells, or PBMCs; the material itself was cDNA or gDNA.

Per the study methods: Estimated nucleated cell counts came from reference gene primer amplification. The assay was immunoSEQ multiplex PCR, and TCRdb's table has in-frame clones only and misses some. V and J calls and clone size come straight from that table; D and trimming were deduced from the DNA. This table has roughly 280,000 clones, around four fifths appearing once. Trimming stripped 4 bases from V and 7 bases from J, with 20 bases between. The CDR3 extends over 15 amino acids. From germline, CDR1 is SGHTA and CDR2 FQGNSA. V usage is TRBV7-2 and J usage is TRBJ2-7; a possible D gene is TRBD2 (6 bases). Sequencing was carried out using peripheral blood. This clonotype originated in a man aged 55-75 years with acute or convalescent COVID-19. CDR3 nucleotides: TGTGCCAGCAGCTCCGGGGGACGACCCGCCGGGGAGCAGTACTTC. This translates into CASSSGGRPAGEQYF.